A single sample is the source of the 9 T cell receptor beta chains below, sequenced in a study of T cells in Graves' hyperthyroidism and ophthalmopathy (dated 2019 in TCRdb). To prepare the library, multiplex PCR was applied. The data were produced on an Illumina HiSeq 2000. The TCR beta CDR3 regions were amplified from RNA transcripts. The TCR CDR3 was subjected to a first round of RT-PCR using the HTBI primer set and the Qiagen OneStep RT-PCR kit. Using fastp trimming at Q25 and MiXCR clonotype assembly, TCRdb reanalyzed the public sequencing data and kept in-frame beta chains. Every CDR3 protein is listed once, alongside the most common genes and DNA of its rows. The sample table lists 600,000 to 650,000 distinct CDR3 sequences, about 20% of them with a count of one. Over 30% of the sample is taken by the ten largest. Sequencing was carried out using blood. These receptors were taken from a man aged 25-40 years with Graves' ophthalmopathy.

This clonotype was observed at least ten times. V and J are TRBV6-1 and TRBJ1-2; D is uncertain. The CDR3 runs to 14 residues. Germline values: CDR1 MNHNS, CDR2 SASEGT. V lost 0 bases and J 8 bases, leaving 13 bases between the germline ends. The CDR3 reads CASSEAFDLRGYTF. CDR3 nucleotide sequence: TGTGCCAGCAGTGAAGCGTTTGATCTGCGGGGCTACACCTTC.

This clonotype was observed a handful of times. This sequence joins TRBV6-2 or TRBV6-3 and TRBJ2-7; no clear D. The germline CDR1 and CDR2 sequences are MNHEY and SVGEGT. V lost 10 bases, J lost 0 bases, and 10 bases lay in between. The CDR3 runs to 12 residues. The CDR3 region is CATGQSSYEQYF. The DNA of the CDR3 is TGTGCCACCGGGCAAAGCTCCTACGAGCAGTACTTC.

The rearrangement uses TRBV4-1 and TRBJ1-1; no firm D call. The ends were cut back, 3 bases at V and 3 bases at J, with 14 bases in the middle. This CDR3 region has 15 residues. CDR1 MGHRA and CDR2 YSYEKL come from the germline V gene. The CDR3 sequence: CASSQVAAGDTEAFF. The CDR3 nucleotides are TGCGCCAGCAGCCAGGTCGCAGCGGGAGACACTGAAGCTTTCTTT.

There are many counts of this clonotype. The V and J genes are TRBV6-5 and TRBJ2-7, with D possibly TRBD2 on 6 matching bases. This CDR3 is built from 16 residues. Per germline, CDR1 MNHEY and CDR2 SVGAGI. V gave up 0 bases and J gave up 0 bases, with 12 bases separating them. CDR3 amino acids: CASSYSAGRSSYEQYF. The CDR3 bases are TGTGCCAGCAGTTACTCGGCGGGACGGAGCTCCTACGAGCAGTACTTC.

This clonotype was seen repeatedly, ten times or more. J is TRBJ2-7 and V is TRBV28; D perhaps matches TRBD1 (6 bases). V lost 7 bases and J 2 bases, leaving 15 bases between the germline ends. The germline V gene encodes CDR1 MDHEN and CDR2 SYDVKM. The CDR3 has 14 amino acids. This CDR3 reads CASTSMTGTYEQYF. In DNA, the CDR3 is TGTGCCAGCACCTCAATGACAGGCACCTACGAGCAGTACTTC.

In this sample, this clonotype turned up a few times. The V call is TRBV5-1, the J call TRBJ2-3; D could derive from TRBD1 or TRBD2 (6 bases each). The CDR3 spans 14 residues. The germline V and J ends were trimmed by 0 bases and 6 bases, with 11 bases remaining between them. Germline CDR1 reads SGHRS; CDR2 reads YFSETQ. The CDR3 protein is CASSLEGGLDTQYF. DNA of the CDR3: TGCGCCAGCAGCTTGGAGGGGGGCTTGGATACGCAGTATTTT. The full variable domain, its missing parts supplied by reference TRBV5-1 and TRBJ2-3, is KAGVTQTPRYLIKTRGQQVTLSCSPISGHRSVSWYQQTPGQGLQFLFEYFSETQRNKGNFPGRFSGRQFSNSRSEMNVSTLELGDSALYLCASSLEGGLDTQYFGPGTRLTVL.

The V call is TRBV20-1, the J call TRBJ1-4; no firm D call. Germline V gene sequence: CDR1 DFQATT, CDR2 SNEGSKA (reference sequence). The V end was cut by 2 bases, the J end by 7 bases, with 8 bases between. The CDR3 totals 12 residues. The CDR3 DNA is TGCAGTGCTAGACATCGGGGTGAAAAACTGTTTTTT. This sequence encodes CSARHRGEKLFF.

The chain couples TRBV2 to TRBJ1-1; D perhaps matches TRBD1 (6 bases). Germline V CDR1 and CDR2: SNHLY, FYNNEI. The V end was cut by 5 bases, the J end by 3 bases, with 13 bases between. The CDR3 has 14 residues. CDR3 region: CASSLTGIDTEAFF. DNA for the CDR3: TGTGCCAGCAGTCTAACAGGGATCGACACTGAAGCTTTCTTT.

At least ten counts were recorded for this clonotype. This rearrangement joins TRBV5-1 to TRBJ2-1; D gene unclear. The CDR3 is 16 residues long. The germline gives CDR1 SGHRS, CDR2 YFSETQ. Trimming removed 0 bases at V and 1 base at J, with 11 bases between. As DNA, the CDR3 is TGCGCCAGCAGCTTGGTTCGGGCTAGTTCCTACAATGAGCAGTTCTTC. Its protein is CASSLVRASSYNEQFF.